This T cell receptor (beta chain) was identified in a study of molecular identifiers for immune sequencing clone quantification. Regarding the study as a whole: A shared barcode on identical TCR molecules could lead to underestimated sizes for highly expanded clones.

There are many counts of this clonotype. Its specificity is unknown. A CD8+CD4-CCR7+CD45RA+ phenotype served as the sorting definition for naive CD8 T cells. V was trimmed by 0 bases and J by 6 bases, leaving 6 bases between them. This CDR3 spans 12 amino acids. The germline V gene has CDR1 MNHNY and CDR2 SVGAGI (reference sequence). TCRdb used MiXCR to reprocess the PCR reads, holding one entry per CDR3 protein. The repertoire holds a few hundred thousand distinct CDR3 sequences, with 25% as singletons. The TCR originated in a human donor in good health. Some libraries in this study had Jurkat cell RNA spiked in. The sequencing sample was made of naive CD8+ T cells from blood, with Jurkat cell RNA spiked in. Specified subset: FACS-sorted CD8+CD4-CCR7+CD45RA+ naive T cells. This sequence joins TRBV6-6 and TRBJ2-7; D ambiguous. Written as DNA, the CDR3 is TGTGCCAGCAGTTACTCGCTGGCCGAGCAGTACTTC. This translates into CASSYSLAEQYF.